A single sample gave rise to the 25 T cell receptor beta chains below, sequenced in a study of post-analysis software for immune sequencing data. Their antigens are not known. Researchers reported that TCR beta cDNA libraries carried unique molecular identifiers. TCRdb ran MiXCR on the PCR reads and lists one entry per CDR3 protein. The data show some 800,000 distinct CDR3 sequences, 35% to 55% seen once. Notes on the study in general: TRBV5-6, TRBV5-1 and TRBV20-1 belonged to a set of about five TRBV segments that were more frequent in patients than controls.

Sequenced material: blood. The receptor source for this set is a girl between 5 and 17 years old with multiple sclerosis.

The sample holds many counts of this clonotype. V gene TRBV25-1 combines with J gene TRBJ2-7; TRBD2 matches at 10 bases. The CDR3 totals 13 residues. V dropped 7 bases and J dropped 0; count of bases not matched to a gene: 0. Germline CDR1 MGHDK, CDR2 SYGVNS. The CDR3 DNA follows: TGTGCCAGCACTAGCGGGAGCTCCTACGAGCAGTACTTC. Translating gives CASTSGSSYEQYF.

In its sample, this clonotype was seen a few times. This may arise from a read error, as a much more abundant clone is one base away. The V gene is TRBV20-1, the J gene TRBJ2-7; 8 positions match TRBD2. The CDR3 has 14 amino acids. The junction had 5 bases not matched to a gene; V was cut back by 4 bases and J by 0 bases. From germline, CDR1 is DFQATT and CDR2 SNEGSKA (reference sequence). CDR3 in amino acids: CSAMSGRSSYEQYF. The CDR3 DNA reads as TGCAGTGCTATGAGCGGGAGAAGCTCCTACGAGCAGTACTTC.

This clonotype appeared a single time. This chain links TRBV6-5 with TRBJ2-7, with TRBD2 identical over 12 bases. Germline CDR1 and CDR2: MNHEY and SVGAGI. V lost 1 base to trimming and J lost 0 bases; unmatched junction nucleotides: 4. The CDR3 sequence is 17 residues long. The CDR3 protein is CASSYFLAGGSSYEQYF. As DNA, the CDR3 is TGTGCCAGCAGTTACTTTCTAGCGGGAGGGAGCTCCTACGAGCAGTACTTC.

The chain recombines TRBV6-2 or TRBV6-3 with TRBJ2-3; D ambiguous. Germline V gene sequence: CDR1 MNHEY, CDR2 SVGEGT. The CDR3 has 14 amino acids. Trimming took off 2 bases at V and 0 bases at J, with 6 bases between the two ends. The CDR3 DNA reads TGTGCCAGCAGTTACGTGACTAGCACAGATACGCAGTATTTT. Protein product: CASSYVTSTDTQYF.

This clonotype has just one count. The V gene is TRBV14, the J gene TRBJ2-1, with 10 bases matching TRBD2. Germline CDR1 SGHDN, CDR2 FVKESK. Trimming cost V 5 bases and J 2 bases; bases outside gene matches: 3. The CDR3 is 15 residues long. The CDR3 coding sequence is TGTGCCAGCAGCAGGACTAGCGGAGCCTACAATGAGCAGTTCTTC. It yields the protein CASSRTSGAYNEQFF.

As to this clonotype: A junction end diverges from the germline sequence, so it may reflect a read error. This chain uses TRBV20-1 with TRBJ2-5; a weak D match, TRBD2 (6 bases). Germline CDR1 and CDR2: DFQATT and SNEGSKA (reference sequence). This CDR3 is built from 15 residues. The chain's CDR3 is CSAYTSRSDQDTQYF. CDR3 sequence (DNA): TGCAGTGCCTATACTAGCCGTTCGGACCAAGACACCCAGTACTTC.

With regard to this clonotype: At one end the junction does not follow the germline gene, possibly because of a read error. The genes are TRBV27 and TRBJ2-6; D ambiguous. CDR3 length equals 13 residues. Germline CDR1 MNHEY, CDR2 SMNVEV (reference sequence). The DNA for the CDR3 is TGTGCCAGCAGTGGCTCTGGGGACAACGTCCTGACTTTC. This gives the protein CASSGSGDNVLTF.

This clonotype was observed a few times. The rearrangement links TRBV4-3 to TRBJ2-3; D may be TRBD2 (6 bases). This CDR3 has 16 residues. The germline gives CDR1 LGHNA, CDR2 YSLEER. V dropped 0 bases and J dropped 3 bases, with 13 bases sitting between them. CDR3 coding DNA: TGCGCCAGCAGCCAAGATGGTGGTAGCGGTACAGATACGCAGTATTTT. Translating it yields CASSQDGGSGTDTQYF.

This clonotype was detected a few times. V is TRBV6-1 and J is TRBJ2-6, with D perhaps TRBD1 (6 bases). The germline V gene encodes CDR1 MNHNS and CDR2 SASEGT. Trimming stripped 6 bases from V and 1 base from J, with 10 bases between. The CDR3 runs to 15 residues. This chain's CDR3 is CASRPRGSGANVLTF. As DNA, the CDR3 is TGTGCCAGCAGGCCTAGGGGGTCTGGGGCCAACGTCCTGACTTTC.

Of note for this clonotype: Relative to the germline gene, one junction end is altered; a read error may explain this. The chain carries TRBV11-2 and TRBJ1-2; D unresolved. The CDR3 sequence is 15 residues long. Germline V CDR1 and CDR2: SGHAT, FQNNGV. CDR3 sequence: CASSLGAGLNYGYTF. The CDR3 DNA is TGTGCCAGCAGCTTAGGAGCGGGCCTCAACTATGGTTACACCTTC.

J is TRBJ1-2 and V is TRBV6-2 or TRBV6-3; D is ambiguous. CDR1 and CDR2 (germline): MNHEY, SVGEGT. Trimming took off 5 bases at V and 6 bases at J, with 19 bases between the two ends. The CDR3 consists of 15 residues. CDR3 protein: CASSPFSKALDGYTF. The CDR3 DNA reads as TGTGCCAGCAGTCCATTTTCGAAGGCCCTCGATGGCTACACCTTC.

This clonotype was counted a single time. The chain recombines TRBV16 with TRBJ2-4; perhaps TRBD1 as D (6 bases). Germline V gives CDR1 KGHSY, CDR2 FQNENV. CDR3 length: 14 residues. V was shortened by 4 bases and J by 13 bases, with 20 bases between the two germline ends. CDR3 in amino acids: CASSPSGQGSKQYF. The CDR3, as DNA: TGTGCCAGCAGCCCCTCGGGACAAGGCAGCAAGCAGTACTTC.

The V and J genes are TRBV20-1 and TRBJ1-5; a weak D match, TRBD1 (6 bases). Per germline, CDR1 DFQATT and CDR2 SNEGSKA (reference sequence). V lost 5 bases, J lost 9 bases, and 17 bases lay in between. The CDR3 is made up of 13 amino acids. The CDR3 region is CSASRRGPTPQHF. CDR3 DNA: TGCAGTGCTTCGCGCAGGGGCCCGACGCCCCAGCATTTT.

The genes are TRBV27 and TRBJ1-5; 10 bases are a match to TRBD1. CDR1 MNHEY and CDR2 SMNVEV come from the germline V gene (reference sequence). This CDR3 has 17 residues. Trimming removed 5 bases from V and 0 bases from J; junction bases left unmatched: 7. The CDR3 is CASSPPGQGYSNQPQHF. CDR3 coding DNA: TGTGCCAGCAGTCCACCGGGACAGGGGTATAGCAATCAGCCCCAGCATTTT.

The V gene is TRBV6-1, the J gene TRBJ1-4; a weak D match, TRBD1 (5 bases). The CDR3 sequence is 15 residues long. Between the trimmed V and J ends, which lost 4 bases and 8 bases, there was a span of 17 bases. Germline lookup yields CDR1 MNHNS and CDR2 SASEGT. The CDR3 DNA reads TGTGCCAGCAGTGGGCCCACGAGGCGGGGCGAAAAACTGTTTTTT. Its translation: CASSGPTRRGEKLFF.

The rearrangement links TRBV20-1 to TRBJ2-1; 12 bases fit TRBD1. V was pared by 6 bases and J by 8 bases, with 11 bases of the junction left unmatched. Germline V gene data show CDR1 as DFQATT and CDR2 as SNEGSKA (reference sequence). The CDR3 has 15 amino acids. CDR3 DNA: TGCAGTGCCGCAAGCCGGGACAGGGGGCAGCATGAGCAGTTCTTC. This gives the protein CSAASRDRGQHEQFF.

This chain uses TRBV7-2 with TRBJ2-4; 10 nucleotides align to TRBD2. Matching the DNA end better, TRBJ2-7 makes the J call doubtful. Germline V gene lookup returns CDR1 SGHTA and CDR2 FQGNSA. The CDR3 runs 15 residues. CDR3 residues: CASIPSAGGPYEQYF. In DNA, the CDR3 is TGTGCCAGCATTCCATCAGCGGGAGGGCCTTACGAGCAGTACTTC.

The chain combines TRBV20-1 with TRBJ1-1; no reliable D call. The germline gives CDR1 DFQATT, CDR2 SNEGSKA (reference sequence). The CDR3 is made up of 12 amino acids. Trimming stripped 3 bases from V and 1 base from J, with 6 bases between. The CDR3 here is CSARKQNTEAFF. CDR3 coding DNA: TGCAGTGCTAGGAAACAGAACACTGAAGCTTTCTTT.

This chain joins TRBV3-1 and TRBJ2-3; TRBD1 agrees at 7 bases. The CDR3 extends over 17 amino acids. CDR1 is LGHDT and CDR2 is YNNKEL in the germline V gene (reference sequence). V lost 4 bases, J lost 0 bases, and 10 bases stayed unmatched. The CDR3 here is CASSPHTTGSSTDTQYF. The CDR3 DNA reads TGTGCCAGCAGCCCCCACACGACAGGGTCGAGCACAGATACGCAGTATTTT.

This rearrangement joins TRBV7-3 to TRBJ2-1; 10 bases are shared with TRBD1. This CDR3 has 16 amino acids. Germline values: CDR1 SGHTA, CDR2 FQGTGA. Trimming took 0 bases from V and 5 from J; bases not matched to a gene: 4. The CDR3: CASSLTPTGGHNEQFF. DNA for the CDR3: TGTGCCAGCAGCTTAACCCCGACAGGGGGCCACAATGAGCAGTTCTTC.

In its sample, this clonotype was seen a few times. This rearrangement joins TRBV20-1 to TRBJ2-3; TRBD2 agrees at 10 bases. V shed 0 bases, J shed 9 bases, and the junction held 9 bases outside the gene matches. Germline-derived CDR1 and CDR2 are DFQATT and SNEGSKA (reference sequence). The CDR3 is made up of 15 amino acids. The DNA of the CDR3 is TGCAGTGCTAGAGATGGGATAGCGGGAGGAAGGACGCAGTATTTT. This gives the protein CSARDGIAGGRTQYF.

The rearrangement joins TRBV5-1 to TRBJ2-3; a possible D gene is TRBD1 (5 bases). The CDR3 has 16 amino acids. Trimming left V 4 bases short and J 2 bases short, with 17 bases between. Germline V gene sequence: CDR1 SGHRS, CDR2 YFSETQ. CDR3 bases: TGCGCCAGCAGCGAAGAAAGGGGCTTTCTCACAGATACGCAGTATTTT. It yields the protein CASSEERGFLTDTQYF.

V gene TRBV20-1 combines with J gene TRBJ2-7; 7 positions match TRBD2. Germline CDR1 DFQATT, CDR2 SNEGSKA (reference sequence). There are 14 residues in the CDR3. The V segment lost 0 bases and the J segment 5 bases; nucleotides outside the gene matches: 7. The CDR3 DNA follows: TGCAGTGCTAGAGAAGTCGGGAGGCTCGACGAGCAGTACTTC. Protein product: CSAREVGRLDEQYF.

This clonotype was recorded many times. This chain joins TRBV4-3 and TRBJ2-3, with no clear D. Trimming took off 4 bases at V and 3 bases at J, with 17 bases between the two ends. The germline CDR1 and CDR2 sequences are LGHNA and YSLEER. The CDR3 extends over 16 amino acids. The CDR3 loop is CASSRGGDAWTDTQYF. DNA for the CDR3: TGCGCCAGCAGCCGAGGCGGCGACGCCTGGACAGATACGCAGTATTTT.

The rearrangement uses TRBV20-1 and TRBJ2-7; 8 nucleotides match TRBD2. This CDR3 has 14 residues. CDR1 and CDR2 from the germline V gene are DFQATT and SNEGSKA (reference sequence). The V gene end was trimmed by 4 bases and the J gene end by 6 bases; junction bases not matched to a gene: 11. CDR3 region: CSANTYSGAPEQYF. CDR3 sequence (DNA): TGCAGTGCTAACACTTATAGCGGGGCCCCCGAGCAGTACTTC.